The text below deals with one T cell receptor beta chain. Its antigen is unknown. No much larger clonotype is one base removed from it; base qualities were not supplied. The immunoSEQ Assay, a bias-controlled multiplex PCR, was used to amplify TCRbeta CDR3 regions from genomic DNA. The authors processed their data as follows. Within the assay, amplification of reference gene primers was used to estimate how many nucleated cells each sample contained. To quantify the absolute abundance of each unique TCRbeta CDR3 rearrangement, sequence reads were collapsed and filtered. Productive Simpson clonality was computed per sample as the square root of Simpson's diversity index over productive rearrangements. TCRdb holds this immuneACCESS table with in-frame rearrangements only. Some clones are missing; in checked studies, unresolved V genes explain under half, and the rest has no known cause. For V, J and clone size, that table is used; D and trimming come from the DNA. The sample table lists 350,000 to 550,000 clones, around 89% of them with a count of one. 4% to 5.5% of the sample lies in the top ten.

The data were taken from a study of blood T cell repertoires in COVID-19 (dated by TCRdb to about 2020). Background for the entire study: Samples covering the acute and convalescent phases of COVID-19 were provided by collaborators in the United States, Italy and Spain. The sample metadata nearly always contained a de-identified subject ID, COVID-19 status, age in years and sex. The material from the prospective study consisted of cDNA or gDNA derived from T cells, B-cell-depleted T cells, or PBMCs. Subjects who had been exposed to COVID-19, were actively infected with it, or had recovered from it provided the deeply sampled blood TCRbeta repertoires that made up the dataset. HLA class I and class II types, where available, came from metadata supplied by the sample provider rather than from assay-based typing. Samples came from the ongoing ImmuneRACE study (first 160 participants) plus 1,254 subjects from 6 global collaborators. The repertoires were released in a freely available public database meant as a resource for research on the immune response to SARS-CoV-2. Here is what the overall study found, with its caveats: How much clinical and demographic metadata was included differed by source and by participant, and the metadata was provided uncurated.

Each collaborating institution followed its own protocols to collect whole blood in K2EDTA tubes. Collaborator samples were shipped for TCRbeta analysis as frozen whole blood, isolated PBMCs, or DNA extracted from either sample type. V loses 1 base of germline sequence and J loses 12 bases, and the interval between the two ends is 11 bases. As encoded in the germline V gene, CDR1 is SGHDT while CDR2 is YYEEEE. The CDR3 numbers 12 residues from cysteine through phenylalanine. Solely the CDR3 DNA is kept, with 36 bases framed from the first base. Specimen: peripheral blood. This TCR was recovered from a woman aged 25-40 years with acute or convalescent COVID-19. The V and J genes are TRBV5-6 and TRBJ2-1; the D gene cannot be named for sure. The CDR3 region: CASSLRRSGQFF. The base sequence is TGTGCCAGCAGCTTGCGCAGGTCAGGGCAGTTCTTC.